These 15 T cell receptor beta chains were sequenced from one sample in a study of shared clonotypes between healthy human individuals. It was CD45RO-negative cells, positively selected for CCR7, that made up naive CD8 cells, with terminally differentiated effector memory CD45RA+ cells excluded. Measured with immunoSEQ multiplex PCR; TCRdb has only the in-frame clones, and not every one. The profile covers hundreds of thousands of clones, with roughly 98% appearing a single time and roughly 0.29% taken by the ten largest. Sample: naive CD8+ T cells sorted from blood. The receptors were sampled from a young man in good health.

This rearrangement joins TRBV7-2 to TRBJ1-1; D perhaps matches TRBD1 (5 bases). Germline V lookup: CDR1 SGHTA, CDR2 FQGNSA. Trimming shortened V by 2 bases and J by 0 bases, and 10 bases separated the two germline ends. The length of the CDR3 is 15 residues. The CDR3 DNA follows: TGTGCCAGCAGCTTATTCGAGGGACTGAACACTGAAGCTTTCTTT. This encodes CASSLFEGLNTEAFF.

The CDR3 DNA is TGTGCCAGCAGTTACTCGGCCCTCAGGGGCTCCTACGAGCAGTACTTC. As protein: CASSYSALRGSYEQYF. This chain links TRBV6-5 with TRBJ2-7; a weak D match, TRBD1 (6 bases). The ends were cut back, 0 bases at V and 0 bases at J, with 12 bases in the middle. Germline-derived CDR1 and CDR2 are MNHEY and SVGAGI. This CDR3 is 16 amino acids long.

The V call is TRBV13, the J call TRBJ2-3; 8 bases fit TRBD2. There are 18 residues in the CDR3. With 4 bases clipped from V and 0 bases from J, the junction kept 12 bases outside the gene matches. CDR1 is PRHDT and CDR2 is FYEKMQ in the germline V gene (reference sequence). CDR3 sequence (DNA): TGTGCCAGCAGCTCCCGGGGAGCGGGAGCCTCTAGCACAGATACGCAGTATTTT. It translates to CASSSRGAGASSTDTQYF.

This CDR3 reads CASSSHGTVNQPQHF. The CDR3 DNA sequence: TGTGCCAGCAGTTCCCATGGGACAGTTAATCAGCCCCAGCATTTT. The chain carries TRBV27 and TRBJ1-5; TRBD1 agrees at 7 bases. CDR3 size: 15 residues. Germline V gene sequence: CDR1 MNHEY, CDR2 SMNVEV (reference sequence). V dropped 4 bases and J dropped 4; count of bases not matched to a gene: 7.

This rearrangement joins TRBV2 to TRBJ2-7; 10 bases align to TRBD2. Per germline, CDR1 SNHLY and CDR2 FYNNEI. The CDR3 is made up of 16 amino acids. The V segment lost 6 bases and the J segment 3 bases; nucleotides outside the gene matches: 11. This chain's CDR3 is CASRLRTSGDHYEQYF. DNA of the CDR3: TGTGCCAGCAGACTGCGGACTAGCGGAGATCACTACGAGCAGTACTTC.

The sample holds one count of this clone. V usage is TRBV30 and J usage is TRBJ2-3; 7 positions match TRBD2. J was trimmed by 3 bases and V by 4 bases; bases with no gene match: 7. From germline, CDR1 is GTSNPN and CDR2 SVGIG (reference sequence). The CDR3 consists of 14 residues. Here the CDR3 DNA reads TGTGCCTGGACAGTTGGGGGAGGGACAGATACGCAGTATTTT. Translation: CAWTVGGGTDTQYF. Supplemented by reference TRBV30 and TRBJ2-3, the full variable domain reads SQTIHQWPATLVQPVGSPLSLECTVEGTSNPNLYWYRQAAGRGLQLLFYSVGIGQISSEVPQNLSASRPQDRQFILSSKKLLLSDSGFYLCAWTVGGGTDTQYFGPGTRLTVL.

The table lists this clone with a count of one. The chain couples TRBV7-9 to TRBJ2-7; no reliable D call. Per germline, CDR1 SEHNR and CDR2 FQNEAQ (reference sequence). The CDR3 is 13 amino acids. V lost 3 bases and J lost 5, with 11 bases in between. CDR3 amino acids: CASSFAPFDEQYF. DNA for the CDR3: TGTGCCAGCAGCTTCGCTCCCTTTGACGAGCAGTACTTC.

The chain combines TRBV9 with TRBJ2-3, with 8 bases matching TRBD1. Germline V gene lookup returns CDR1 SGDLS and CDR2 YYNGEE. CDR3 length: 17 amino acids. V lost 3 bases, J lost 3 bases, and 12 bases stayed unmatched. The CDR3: CASSGRDRPTSTDTQYF. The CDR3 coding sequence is TGTGCCAGCAGCGGAAGGGACAGGCCCACGTCTACAGATACGCAGTATTTT.

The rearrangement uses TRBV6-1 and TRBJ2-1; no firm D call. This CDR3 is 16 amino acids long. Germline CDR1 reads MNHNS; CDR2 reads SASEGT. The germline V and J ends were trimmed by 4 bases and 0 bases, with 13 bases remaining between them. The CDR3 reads CASSASGVPSYNEQFF. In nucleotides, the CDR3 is TGTGCCAGCAGTGCTTCTGGTGTCCCCTCCTACAATGAGCAGTTCTTC.

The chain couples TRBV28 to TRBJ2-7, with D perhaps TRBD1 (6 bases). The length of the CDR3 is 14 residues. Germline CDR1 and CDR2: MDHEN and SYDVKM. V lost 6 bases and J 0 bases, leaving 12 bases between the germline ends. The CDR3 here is CASSPTGSSYEQYF. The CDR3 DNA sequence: TGTGCCAGCAGCCCGACAGGTAGCTCCTACGAGCAGTACTTC. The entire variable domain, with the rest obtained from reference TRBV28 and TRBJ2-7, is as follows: DVKVTQSSRYLVKRTGEKVFLECVQDMDHENMFWYRQDPGLGLRLIYFSYDVKMKEKGDIPEGYSVSREKKERFSLILESASTNQTSMYLCASSPTGSSYEQYFGPGTRLTVT.

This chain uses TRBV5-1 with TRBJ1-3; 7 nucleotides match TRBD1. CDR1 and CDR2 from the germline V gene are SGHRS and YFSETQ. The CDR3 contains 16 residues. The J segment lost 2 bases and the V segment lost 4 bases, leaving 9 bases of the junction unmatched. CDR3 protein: CASSPVQGGTGNTIYF. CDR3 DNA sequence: TGCGCCAGCAGCCCGGTGCAGGGGGGTACTGGAAACACCATATATTTT.

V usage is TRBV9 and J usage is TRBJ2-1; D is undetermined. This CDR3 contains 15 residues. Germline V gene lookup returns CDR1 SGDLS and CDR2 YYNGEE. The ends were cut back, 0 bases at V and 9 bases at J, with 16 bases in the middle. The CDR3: CASSVGGSSYLEQFF. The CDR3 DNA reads TGTGCCAGCAGCGTAGGTGGTAGCTCCTACCTTGAGCAGTTCTTC.

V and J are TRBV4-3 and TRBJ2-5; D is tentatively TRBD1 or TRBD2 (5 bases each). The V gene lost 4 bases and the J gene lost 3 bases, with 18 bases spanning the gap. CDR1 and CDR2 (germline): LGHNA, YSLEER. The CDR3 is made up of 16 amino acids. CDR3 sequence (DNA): TGCGCCAGCAGCCCCTTTGGGGGTGGGTCTAAAGAGACCCAGTACTTC. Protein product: CASSPFGGGSKETQYF.

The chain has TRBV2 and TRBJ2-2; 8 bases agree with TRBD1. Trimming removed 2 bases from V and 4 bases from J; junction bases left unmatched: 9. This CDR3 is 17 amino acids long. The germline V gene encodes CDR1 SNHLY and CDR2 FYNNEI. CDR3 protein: CASSEKGGQEITGELFF. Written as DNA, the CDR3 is TGTGCCAGCAGTGAAAAAGGGGGACAGGAGATCACCGGGGAGCTGTTTTTT.

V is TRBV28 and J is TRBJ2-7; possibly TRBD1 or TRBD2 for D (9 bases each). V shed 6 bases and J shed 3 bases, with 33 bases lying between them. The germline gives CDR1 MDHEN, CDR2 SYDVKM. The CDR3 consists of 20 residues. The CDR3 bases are TGTGCCAGCAGACCTTTAACAGGGGGCGCAGCGGGAGGCCCGAGCTACGAGCAGTACTTC. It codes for CASRPLTGGAAGGPSYEQYF. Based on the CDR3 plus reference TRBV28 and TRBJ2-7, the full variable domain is DVKVTQSSRYLVKRTGEKVFLECVQDMDHENMFWYRQDPGLGLRLIYFSYDVKMKEKGDIPEGYSVSREKKERFSLILESASTNQTSMYLCASRPLTGGAAGGPSYEQYFGPGTRLTVT.